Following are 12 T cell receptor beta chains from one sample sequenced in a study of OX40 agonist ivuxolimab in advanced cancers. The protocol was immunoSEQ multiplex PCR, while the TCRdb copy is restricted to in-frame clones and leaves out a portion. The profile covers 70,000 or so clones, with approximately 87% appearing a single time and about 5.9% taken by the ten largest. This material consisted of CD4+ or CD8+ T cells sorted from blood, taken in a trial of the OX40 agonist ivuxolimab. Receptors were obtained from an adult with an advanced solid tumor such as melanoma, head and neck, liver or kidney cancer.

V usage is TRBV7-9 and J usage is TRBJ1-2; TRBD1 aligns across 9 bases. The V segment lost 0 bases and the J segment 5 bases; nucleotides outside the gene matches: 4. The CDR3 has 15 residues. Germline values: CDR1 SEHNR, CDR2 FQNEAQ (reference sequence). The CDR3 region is CASSLAGTGNYGYTF. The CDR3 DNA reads TGTGCCAGCAGCTTAGCAGGGACAGGGAATTATGGCTACACCTTC. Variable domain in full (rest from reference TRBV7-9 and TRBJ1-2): DTGVSQNPRHKITKRGQNVTFRCDPISEHNRLYWYRQTLGQGPEFLTYFQNEAQLEKSRLLSDRFSAERPKGSFSTLEIQRTEQGDSAMYLCASSLAGTGNYGYTFGSGTRLTVV.

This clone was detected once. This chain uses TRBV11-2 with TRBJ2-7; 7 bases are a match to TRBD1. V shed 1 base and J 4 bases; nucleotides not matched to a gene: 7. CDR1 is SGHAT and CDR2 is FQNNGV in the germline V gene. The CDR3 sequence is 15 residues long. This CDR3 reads CASSLAGTEPYEQYF. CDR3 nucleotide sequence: TGTGCCAGCAGCTTAGCGGGGACAGAGCCATACGAGCAGTACTTC.

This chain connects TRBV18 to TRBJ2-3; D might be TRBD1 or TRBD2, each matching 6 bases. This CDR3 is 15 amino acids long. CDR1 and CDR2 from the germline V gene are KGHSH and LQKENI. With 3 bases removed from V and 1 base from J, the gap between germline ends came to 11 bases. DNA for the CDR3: TGTGCCAGCTCACCTAGGGGGGCCGGCACAGATACGCAGTATTTT. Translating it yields CASSPRGAGTDTQYF.

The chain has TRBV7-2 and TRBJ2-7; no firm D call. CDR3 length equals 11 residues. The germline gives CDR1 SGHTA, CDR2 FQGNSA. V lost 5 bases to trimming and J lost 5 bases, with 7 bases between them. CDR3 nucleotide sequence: TGTGCCAGCAGCCATGCGAACGAGCAGTACTTC. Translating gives CASSHANEQYF.

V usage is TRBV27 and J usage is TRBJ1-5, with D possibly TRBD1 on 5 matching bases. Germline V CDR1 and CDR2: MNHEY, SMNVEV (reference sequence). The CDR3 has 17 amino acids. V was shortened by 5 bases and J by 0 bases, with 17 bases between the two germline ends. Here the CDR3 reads CASSEWGSLYSNQPQHF. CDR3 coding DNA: TGTGCCAGCAGTGAATGGGGCAGTCTTTATAGCAATCAGCCCCAGCATTTT.

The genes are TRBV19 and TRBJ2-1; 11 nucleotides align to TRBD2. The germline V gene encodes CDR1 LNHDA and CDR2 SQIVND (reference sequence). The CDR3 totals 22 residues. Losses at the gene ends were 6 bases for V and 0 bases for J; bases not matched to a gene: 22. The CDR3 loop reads CASSTSGIPSGGLPSSYNEQFF. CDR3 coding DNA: TGTGCCAGTAGCACTTCGGGGATTCCTAGCGGGGGGTTACCGAGCTCCTACAATGAGCAGTTCTTC.

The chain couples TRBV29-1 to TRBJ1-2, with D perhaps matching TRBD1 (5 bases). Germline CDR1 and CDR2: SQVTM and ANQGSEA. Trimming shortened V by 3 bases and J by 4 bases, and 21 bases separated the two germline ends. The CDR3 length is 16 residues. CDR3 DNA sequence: TGCAGCGTTGACGACCCGCCAGGCCAGGGAGTCTATGGCTACACCTTC. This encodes CSVDDPPGQGVYGYTF.

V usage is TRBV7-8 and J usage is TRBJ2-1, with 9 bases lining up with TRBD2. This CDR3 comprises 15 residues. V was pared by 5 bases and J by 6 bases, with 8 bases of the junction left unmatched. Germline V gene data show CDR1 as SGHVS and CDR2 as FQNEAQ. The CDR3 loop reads CASSAPGLAFNEQFF. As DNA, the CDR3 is TGTGCCAGCAGCGCACCGGGACTAGCTTTCAATGAGCAGTTCTTC.

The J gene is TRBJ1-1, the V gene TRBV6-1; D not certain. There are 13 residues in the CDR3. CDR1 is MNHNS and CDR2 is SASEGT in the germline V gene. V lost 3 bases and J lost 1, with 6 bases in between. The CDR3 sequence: CASSDGTNTEAFF. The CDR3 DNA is TGTGCCAGCAGTGACGGAACGAACACTGAAGCTTTCTTT.

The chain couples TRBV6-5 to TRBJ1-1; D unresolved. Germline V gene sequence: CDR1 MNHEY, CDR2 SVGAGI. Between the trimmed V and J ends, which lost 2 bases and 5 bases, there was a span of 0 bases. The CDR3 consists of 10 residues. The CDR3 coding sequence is TGTGCCAGCAGTTACACTGAAGCTTTCTTT. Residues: CASSYTEAFF.

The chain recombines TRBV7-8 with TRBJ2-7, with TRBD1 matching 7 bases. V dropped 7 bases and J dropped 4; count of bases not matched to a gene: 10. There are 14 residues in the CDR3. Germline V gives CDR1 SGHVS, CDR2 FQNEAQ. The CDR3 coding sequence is TGTGCCAGCACCGACAGGGAAAAGAGTTACGAGCAGTACTTC. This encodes CASTDREKSYEQYF.

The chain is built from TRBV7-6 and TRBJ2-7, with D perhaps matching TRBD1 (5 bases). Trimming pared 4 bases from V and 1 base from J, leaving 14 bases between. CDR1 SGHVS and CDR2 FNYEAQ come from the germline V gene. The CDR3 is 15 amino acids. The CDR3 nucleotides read TGTGCCAGCAGCTCCGTGACAGTTGGGTCCTACGAGCAGTACTTC. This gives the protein CASSSVTVGSYEQYF.